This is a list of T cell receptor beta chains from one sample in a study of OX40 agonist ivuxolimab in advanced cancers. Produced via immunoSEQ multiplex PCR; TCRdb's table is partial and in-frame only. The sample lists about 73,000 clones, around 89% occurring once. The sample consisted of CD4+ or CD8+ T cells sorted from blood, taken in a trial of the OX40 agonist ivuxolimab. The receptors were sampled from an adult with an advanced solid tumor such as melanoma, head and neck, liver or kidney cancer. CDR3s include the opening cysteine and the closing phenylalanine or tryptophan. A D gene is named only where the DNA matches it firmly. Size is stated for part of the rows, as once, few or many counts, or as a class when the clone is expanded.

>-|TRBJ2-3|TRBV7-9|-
TGTGCCAGCAGCTTAGCGCGTAATAGCGGAGGCACAGATACGCAGTATTTT
CASSLARNSGGTDTQYF
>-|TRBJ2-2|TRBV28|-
TGTGCCAGCAGTTTCGAGACAGCGAACACCGGGGAGCTGTTTTTT
CASSFETANTGELFF
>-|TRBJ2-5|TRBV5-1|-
TGCGCCAGCAGCTTTGGGGCCCCAGCCCTCGAGACCCAGTACTTC
CASSFGAPALETQYF
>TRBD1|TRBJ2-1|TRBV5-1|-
TGCGCCAGCAGCTTACGGGGGTCGGGACAGGGCAGCGATGAGCAGTTCTTC
CASSLRGSGQGSDEQFF
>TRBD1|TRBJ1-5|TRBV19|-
TGTGCCAGTAGACCAGGGGGGAACAATCAGCCCCAGCATTTT
CASRPGGNNQPQHF
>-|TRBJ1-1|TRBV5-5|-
TGTGCCAGCAGCCGAGGGTCCATGAACACTGAAGCTTTCTTT
CASSRGSMNTEAFF
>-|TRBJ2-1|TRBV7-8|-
TGTGCCAGCAAAGTAAGGGCTGATGGGGATGAGCAGTTCTTC
CASKVRADGDEQFF
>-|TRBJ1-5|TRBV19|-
TGTGCCAGTAGTATCGAGGGGGGTCCTCAGCCCCAGCATTTT
CASSIEGGPQPQHF
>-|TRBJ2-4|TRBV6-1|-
TGTGCCAGCAGTCCGAGGCGCGACATTCAGTACTTC
CASSPRRDIQYF
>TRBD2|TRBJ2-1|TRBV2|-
TGTGCCAGCAGTGTGGGGACTAGCTCGAGTGAGCAGTTCTTC
CASSVGTSSSEQFF
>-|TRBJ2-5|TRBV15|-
TGTGCCACCAGCAGAGGGCCTCAAGAGACCCAGTACTTC
CATSRGPQETQYF
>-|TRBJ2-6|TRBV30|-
TGTGCCTGGAGTCCGGGACCTGTCTCTGGGGCCAACGTCCTGACTTTC
CAWSPGPVSGANVLTF
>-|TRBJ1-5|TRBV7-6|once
TGTGCCAGCAGCCCGAGACACGGGGGTCAGCCCCAGCATTTT
CASSPRHGGQPQHF
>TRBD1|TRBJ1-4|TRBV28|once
TGTGCCAGCAGTTTACCGGGACAGGGAGATGAAAAACTGTTTTTT
CASSLPGQGDEKLFF
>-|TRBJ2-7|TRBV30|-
TGTGCCTGGACCCCCCCGGGACAACGCTACGAGCAGTACTTC
CAWTPPGQRYEQYF
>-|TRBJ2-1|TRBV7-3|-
TGTGCCAGCAGCTTAACGGCGCCTAGCTCCTACAATGAGCAGTTCTTC
CASSLTAPSSYNEQFF
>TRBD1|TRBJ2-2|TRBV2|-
TGTGCCAGCAGTGTGCGGACAGGCAACACCGGGGAGCTGTTTTTT
CASSVRTGNTGELFF
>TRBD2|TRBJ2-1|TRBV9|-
TGTGCCAGCAGCGAGGGACTAGCGGACCTCAATGAGCAGTTCTTC
CASSEGLADLNEQFF
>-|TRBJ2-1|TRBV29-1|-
TGCAGCGTTGGAGTGGGAGTAGGTGAGCAGTTCTTC
CSVGVGVGEQFF
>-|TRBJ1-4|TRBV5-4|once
TGTGCCAGCAGCTTGTCGGGGGATGAAAAACTGTTTTTT
CASSLSGDEKLFF
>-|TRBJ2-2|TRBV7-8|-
TGTGCCAGCAGCGTAAGATCCGGGGTCCACACCGGGGAGCTGTTTTTT
CASSVRSGVHTGELFF
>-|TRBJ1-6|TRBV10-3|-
TGTGCCATCAAACAGGGAGACTATTCACCCCTCCACTTT
CAIKQGDYSPLHF
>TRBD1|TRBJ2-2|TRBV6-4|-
TGTGCCAGCAGAAAAGGGGGCGGCACCGGGGAGCTGTTTTTT
CASRKGGGTGELFF
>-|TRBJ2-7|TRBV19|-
TGTGCCAGTAGTATAGGGGCTGCCTTAAGTCCGATCCCCGACGAGCAGTACTTC
CASSIGAALSPIPDEQYF
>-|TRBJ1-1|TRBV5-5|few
TGTGCCAGCAGCTTAGGCACCCCCGACACTGAAGCTTTCTTT
CASSLGTPDTEAFF
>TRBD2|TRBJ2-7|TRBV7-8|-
TGTGCCAGCACCCGGACAGCGGGACTAGCGGCGCCGTACTACGAGCAGTACTTC
CASTRTAGLAAPYYEQYF
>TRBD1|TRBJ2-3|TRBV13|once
TGTGCCAGCAGCCCCAGGGACAGCCCCAAGGATACGCAGTATTTT
CASSPRDSPKDTQYF
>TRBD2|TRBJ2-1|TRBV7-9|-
TGTGCCAGCAGTCTGGCGGGAGGACGGGTGAATGAGCAGTTCTTC
CASSLAGGRVNEQFF
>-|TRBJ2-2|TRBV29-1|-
TGCAGCGTTGAAGCTCGCATAGGGACCGGGGAGCTGTTTTTT
CSVEARIGTGELFF
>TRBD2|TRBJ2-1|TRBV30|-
TGTGCCTGGAGTAGGGGGGTTAGCGGGAGGGATTACAATGAGCAGTTCTTC
CAWSRGVSGRDYNEQFF
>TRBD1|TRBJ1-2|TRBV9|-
TGTGCCAGCAGCATGGGGACAGACTATGGCTACACCTTC
CASSMGTDYGYTF
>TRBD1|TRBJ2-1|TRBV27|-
TGTGCCAGCAGTTTATGGACACCAGGGGGCCTCAATGAGCAGTTCTTC
CASSLWTPGGLNEQFF
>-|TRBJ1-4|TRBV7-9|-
TGTGCCAGCAGCTTTTTGACAGACTCTAATGAAAAACTGTTTTTT
CASSFLTDSNEKLFF
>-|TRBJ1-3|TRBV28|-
TGTGCCAGCAGTTTAACGATAAGCTCTGGAAACACCATATATTTT
CASSLTISSGNTIYF
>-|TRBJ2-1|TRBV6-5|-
TGTGCCAGCAGTTTCGACCGTTCTTACTACAATGAGCAGTTCTTC
CASSFDRSYYNEQFF
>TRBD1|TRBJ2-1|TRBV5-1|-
TGCGCCACCAAGAGACAGGGGCTTTACAATGAGCAGTTCTTC
CATKRQGLYNEQFF
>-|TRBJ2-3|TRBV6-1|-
TGTGCCAGCAGTGACCGGGGACCGATAGATACGCAGTATTTT
CASSDRGPIDTQYF
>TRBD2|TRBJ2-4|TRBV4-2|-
TGTGCCAGCAGCCAGGGACTAGCGGGAGCGGCCGCAGTCAAAAACATTCAGTACTTC
CASSQGLAGAAAVKNIQYF
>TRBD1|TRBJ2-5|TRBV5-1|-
TGCGCCAGCAGCTTGGCCGTGCAGGGTCCGGGACAGGGTGCCCAAGAGACCCAGTACTTC
CASSLAVQGPGQGAQETQYF
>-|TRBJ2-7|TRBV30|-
TGTGCCTGGAATCGGGGCCCGGGCTCCTACGAGCAGTACTTC
CAWNRGPGSYEQYF
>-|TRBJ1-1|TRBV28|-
TGTGCCAGCAGCCGAAACACTGAAGCTTTCTTT
CASSRNTEAFF
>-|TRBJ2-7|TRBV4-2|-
TGTGCCAGCAGCCAGGAACGGGTTGGCTACGAGCAGTACTTC
CASSQERVGYEQYF
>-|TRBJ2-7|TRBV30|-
TGTGCCTGGAGTGGGAACAGTTACTACGAGCAGTACTTC
CAWSGNSYYEQYF
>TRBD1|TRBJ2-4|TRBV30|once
TGTGCCTGGAGTATAGGACAGGGGAAAAACATTCAGTACTTC
CAWSIGQGKNIQYF
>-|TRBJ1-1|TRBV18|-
TGTGCCAGCTCACCAGTCAACAGCATGAACACTGAAGCTTTCTTT
CASSPVNSMNTEAFF
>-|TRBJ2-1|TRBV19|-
TGTGCCAGTAGTATAGGCGGGACTTCCTACAATGAGCAGTTCTTC
CASSIGGTSYNEQFF
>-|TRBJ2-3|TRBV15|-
TGTGCCACCAGCCCTCCTGGGGGGAGTACGCAGTATTTT
CATSPPGGSTQYF
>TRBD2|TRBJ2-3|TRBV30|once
TGTGCCTGGACAATAGCGGGAGGAACAGATACGCAGTATTTT
CAWTIAGGTDTQYF